This T cell receptor (beta chain) was found in a study of cytotoxic CD8 clonotypes in ibrutinib-treated CLL. In this sample, this clone turned up once. Repertoires were generated with immunoSEQ multiplex PCR, while TCRdb's copy carries only in-frame clones and drops some. The sample includes 70,000 to 85,000 clones, 70% to 90% of them seen just once. This CDR3 is 15 amino acids long. Germline V gene sequence: CDR1 MNHEY, CDR2 SVGAGI. V was cut by 5 bases and J by 6 bases, with 20 bases left in between. This clonotype was obtained from a human donor with chronic lymphocytic leukemia. This specimen consisted of PBMCs, obtained at disease progression, from a patient treated with ibrutinib. This sequence joins TRBV6-5 and TRBJ2-7; the D gene is possibly TRBD2 (7 bases). CDR3 amino acids: CASSPLRGGPVEQYF. CDR3 nucleotide sequence: TGTGCCAGCAGTCCTCTTAGGGGGGGGCCGGTCGAGCAGTACTTC.